Included here is one T cell receptor (beta chain) sequence, with context. The source of the sample is a study of blood T cell repertoires in COVID-19. Study context: The samples span acute and convalescent COVID-19 from the United States, Italy and Spain. Sample material is recorded as cDNA or gDNA derived from T cells, B-cell-depleted T cells, or PBMCs.

In the authors' methods: Reference gene primer amplification gave estimated nucleated cell counts. Some clones are missing from TCRdb's copy, which holds only in-frame ones; the method was immunoSEQ multiplex PCR. From that table come the V and J calls and clone size; the DNA was used to work out D and trimming. The sample lists approximately 130,000 clones; 80% to 90% were seen once. Symptom resolution, clearance, or two negative PCRs marked the recovered donors of Cohort 3. There are 16 residues in the CDR3. V trimming: 0 bases; J trimming: 6 bases; junction bases outside the gene matches: 5. CDR1 and CDR2 (germline): MGHRA, YSYEKL.

V is TRBV4-1 and J is TRBJ1-6, with 7 positions matching TRBD1. The sequence derives from a woman between 50 and 59 years old who had recovered from COVID-19. The sequenced sample was PBMCs or T cells enriched from blood (not recorded which). In DNA form, the CDR3 reads TGCGCCAGCAGCCAAGAATACAGGGGCACTAATTCACCCCTCCACTTT. Translation: CASSQEYRGTNSPLHF.